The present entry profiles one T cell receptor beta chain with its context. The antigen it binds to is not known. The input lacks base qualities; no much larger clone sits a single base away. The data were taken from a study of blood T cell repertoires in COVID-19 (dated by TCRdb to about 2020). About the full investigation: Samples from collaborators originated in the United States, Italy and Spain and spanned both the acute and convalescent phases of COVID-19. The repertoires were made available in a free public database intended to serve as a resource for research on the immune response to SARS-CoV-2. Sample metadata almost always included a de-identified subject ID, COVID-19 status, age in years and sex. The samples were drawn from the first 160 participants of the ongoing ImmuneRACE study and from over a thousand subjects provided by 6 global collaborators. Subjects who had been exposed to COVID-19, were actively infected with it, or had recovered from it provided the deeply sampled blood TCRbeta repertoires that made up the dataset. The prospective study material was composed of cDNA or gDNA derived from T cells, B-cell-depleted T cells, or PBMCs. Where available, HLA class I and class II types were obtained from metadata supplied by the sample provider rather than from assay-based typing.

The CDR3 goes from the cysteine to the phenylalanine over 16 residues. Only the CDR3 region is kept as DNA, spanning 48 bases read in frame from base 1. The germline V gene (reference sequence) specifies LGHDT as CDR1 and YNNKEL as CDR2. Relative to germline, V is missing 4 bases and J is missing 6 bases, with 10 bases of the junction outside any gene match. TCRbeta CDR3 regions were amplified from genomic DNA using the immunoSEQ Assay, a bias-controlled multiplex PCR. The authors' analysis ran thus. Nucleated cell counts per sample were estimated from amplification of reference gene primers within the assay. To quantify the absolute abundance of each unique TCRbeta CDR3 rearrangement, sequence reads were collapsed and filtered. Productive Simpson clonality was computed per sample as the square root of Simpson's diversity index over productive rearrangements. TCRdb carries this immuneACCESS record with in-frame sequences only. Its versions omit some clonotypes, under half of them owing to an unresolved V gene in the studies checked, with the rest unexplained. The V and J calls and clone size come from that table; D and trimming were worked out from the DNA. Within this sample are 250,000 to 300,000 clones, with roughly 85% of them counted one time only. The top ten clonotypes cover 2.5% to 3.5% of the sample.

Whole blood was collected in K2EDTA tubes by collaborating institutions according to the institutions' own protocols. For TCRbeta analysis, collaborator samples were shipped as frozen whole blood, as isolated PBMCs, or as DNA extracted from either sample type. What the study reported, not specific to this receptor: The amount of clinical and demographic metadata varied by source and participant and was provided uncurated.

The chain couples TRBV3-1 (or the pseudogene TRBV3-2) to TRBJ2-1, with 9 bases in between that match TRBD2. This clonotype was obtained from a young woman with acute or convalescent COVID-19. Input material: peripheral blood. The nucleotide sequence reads TGTGCCAGCAGCCCTCGATTTAGCGGGAGTTCCAATGAGCAGTTCTTC. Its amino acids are CASSPRFSGSSNEQFF.